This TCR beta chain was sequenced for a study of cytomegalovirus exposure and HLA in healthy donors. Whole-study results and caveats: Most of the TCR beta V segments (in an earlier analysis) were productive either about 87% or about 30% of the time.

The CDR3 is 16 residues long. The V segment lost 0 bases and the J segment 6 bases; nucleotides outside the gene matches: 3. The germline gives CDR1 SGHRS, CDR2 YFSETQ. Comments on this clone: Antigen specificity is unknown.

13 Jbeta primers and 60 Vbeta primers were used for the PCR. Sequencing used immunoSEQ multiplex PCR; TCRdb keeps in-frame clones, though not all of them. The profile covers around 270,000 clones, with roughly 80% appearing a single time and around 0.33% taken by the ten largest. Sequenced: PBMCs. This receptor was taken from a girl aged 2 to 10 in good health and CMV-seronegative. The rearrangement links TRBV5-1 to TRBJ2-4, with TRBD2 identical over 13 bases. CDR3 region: CASSLGLAGGGNIQYF. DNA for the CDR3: TGCGCCAGCAGCTTGGGACTAGCGGGAGGCGGAAACATTCAGTACTTC.